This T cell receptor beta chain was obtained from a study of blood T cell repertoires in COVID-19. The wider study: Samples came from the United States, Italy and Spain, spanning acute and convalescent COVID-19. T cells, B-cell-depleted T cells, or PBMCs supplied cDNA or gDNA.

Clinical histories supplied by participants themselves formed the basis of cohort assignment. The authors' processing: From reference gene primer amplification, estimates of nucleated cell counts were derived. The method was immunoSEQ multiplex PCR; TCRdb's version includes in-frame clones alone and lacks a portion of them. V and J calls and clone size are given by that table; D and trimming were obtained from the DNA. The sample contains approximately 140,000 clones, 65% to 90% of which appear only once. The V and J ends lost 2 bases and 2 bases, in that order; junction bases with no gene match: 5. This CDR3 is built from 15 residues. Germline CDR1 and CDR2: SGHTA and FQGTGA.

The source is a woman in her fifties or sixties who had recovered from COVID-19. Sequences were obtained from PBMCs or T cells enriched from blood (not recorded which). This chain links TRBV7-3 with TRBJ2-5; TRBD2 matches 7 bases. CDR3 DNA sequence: TGTGCCAGCAGCTTACGGGGACTACCACAAGAGACCCAGTACTTC. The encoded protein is CASSLRGLPQETQYF.